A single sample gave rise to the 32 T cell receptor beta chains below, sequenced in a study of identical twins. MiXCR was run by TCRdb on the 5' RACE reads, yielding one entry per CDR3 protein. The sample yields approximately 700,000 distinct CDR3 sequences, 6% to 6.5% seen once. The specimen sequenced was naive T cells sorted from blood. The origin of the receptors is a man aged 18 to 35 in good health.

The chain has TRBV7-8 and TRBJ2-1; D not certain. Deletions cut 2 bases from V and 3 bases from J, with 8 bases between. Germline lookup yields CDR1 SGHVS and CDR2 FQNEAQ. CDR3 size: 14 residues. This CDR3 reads CASSLFSFYNEQFF. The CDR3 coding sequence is TGTGCCAGCAGCTTATTCTCTTTCTACAATGAGCAGTTCTTC. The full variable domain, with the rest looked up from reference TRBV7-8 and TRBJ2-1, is GAGVSQSPRYKVAKRGQDVALRCDPISGHVSLFWYQQALGQGPEFLTYFQNEAQLDKSGLPSDRFFAERPEGSVSTLKIQRTQQEDSAVYLCASSLFSFYNEQFFGPGTRLTVL.

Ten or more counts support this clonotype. The CDR3 region is CASSSGLPYEQYF. CDR3 DNA: TGTGCCAGCAGTTCAGGACTACCCTACGAGCAGTACTTC. This sequence joins TRBV12-3 or TRBV12-4 and TRBJ2-7, with D maybe TRBD2 (6 bases). The CDR3 consists of 13 residues. The V end was cut by 4 bases, the J end by 2 bases, with 9 bases between.

The CDR3 bases are TGTGCCAGCAGCCAAGATAGTGTGGCGAACACTGAAGCTTTCTTT. It translates to CASSQDSVANTEAFF. V usage is TRBV3-1 and J usage is TRBJ1-1; D not resolved. The CDR3 consists of 15 residues. Trimming removed 0 bases from V and 1 base from J, with 9 bases in between. Germline V gene sequence: CDR1 LGHDT, CDR2 YNNKEL (reference sequence). Full variable domain (outside the CDR3, taken from reference TRBV3-1 and TRBJ1-1): DTAVSQTPKYLVTQMGNDKSIKCEQNLGHDTMYWYKQDSKKFLKIMFSYNNKELIINETVPNRFSPKSPDKAHLNLHINSLELGDSAVYFCASSQDSVANTEAFFGQGTRLTVV.

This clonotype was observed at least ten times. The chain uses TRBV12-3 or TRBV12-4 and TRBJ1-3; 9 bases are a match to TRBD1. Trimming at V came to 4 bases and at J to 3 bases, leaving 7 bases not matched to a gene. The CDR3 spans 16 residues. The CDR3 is CASSSTGTGLGNTIYF. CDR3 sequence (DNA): TGTGCCAGCAGTTCAACCGGGACAGGGCTTGGAAACACCATATATTTT.

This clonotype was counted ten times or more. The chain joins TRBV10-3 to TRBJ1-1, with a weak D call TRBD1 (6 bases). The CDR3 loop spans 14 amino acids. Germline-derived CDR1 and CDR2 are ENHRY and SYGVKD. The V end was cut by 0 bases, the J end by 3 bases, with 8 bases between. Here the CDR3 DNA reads TGTGCCATCAGTGAGTCGGGGGGGCACACTGAAGCTTTCTTT. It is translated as CAISESGGHTEAFF.

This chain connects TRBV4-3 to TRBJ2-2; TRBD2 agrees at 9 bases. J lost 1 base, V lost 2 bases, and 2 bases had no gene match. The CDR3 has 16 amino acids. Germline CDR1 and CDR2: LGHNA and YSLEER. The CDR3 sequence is CASSQFSGGNTGELFF. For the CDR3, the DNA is TGCGCCAGCAGCCAATTTAGCGGGGGGAACACCGGGGAGCTGTTTTTT.

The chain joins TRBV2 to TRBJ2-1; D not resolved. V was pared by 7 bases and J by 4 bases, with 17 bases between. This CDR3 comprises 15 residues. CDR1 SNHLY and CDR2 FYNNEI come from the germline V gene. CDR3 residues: CASTKGGGEYNEQFF. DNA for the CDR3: TGTGCCAGCACGAAGGGCGGTGGGGAATACAATGAGCAGTTCTTC.

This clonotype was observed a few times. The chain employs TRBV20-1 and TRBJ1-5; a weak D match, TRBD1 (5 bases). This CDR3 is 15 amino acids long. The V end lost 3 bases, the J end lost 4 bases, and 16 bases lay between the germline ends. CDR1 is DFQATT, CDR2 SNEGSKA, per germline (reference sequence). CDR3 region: CSARSPGTENQPQHF. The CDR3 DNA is TGCAGTGCTAGGAGTCCCGGGACGGAGAATCAGCCCCAGCATTTT.

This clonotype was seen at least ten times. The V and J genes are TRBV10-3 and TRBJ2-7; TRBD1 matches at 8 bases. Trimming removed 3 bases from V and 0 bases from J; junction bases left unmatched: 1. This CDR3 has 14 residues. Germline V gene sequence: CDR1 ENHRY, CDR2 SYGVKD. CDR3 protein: CAISDGTGSYEQYF. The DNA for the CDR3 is TGTGCCATCAGTGACGGGACAGGCTCCTACGAGCAGTACTTC.

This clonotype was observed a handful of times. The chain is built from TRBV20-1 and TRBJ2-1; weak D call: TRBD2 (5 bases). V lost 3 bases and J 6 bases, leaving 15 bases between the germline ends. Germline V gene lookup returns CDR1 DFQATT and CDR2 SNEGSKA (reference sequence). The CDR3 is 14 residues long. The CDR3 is CSASERNKSNEQFF. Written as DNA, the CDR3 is TGCAGTGCTAGTGAGCGGAATAAGAGCAATGAGCAGTTCTTC.

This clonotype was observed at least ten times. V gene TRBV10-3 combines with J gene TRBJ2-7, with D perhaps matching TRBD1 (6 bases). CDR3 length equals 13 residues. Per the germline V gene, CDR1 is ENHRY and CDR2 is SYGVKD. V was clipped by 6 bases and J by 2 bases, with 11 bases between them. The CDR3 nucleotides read TGTGCCATCAGAAGGACAGAAGCCTACGAGCAGTACTTC. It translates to CAIRRTEAYEQYF.

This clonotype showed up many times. The CDR3 nucleotides read TGCAGTGCTAGAGATGACACTACAGCCAAAAACATTCAGTACTTC. Residues: CSARDDTTAKNIQYF. This chain connects TRBV20-1 to TRBJ2-4, with D uncertain. Per germline, CDR1 DFQATT and CDR2 SNEGSKA (reference sequence). The CDR3 totals 15 residues. V lost 0 bases to trimming and J lost 0 bases, with 9 bases between them.

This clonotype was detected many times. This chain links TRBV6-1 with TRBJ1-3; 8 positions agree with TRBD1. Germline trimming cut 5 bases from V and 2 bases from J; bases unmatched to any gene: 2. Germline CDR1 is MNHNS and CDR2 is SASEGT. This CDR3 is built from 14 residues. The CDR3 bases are TGTGCCAGCAGTCGGACAGGGACTGGAAACACCATATATTTT. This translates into CASSRTGTGNTIYF.

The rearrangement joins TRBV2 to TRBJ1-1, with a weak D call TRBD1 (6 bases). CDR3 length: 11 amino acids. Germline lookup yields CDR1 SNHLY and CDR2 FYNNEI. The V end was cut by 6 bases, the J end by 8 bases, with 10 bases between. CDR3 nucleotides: TGTGCCAGCAGACGGACAGTAGAAGCTTTCTTT. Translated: CASRRTVEAFF.

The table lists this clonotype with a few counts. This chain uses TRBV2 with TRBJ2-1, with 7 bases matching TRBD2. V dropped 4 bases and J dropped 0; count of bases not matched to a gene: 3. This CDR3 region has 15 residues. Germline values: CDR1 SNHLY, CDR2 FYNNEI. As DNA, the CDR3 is TGTGCCAGCAGTGGGCTAGCGGTCTCCTACAATGAGCAGTTCTTC. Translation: CASSGLAVSYNEQFF.

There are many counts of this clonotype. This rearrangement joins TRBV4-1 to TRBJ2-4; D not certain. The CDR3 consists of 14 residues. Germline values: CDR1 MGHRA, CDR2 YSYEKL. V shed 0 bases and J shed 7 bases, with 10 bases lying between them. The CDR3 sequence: CASSQDLEWNIQYF. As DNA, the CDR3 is TGCGCCAGCAGCCAAGATTTGGAATGGAACATTCAGTACTTC.

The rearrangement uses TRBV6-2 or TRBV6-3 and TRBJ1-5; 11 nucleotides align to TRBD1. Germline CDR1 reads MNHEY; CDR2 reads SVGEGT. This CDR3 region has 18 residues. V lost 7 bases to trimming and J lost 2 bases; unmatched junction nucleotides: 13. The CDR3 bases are TGTGCCAGCACCCTCGGGACAGGGGGTTTTTTGGGCAATCAGCCCCAGCATTTT. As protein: CASTLGTGGFLGNQPQHF.

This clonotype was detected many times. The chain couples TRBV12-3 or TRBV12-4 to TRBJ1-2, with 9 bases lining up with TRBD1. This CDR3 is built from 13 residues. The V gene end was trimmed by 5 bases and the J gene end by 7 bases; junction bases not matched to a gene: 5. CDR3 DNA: TGTGCCAGCAGTGCAACAGGGGGCGGTGGCTACACCTTC. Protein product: CASSATGGGGYTF.

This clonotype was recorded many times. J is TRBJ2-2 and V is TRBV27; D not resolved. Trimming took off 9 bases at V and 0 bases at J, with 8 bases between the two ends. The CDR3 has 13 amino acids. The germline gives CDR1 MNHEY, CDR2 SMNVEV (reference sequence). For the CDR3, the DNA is TGTGCCAGTTTAGTCCCGAACACCGGGGAGCTGTTTTTT. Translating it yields CASLVPNTGELFF.

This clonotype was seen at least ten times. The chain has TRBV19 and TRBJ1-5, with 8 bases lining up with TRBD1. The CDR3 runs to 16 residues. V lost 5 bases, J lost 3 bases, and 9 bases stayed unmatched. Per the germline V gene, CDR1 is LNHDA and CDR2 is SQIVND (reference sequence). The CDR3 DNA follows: TGTGCCAGTAGTTCCAGACAGGGGTCGAACAATCAGCCCCAGCATTTT. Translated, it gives CASSSRQGSNNQPQHF.

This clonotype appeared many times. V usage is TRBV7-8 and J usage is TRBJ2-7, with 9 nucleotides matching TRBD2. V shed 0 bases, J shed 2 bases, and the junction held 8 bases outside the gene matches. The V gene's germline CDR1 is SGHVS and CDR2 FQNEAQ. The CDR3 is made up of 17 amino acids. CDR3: CASSLAGSGSLTYEQYF. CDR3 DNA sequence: TGTGCCAGCAGCTTAGCGGGTAGCGGGAGTCTAACCTACGAGCAGTACTTC.

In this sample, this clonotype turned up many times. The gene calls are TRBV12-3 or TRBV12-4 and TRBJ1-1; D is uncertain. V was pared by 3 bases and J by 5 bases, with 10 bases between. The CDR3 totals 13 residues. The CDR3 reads CASSLGGRTEAFF. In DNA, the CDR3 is TGTGCCAGCAGTTTGGGAGGGAGGACTGAAGCTTTCTTT.

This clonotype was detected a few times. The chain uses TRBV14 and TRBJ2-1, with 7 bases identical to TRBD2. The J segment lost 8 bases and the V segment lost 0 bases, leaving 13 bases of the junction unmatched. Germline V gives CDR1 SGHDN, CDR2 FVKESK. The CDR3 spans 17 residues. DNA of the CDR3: TGTGCCAGCAGCCAAGAGGCGTGGCGGGAGCCCGGGGATGAGCAGTTCTTC. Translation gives CASSQEAWREPGDEQFF.

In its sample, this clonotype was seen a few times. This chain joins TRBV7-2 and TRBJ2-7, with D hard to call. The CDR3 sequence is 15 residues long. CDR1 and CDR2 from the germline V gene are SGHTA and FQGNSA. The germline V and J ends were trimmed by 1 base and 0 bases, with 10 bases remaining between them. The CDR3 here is CASSLETQSSYEQYF. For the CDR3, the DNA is TGTGCCAGCAGCTTAGAGACCCAGAGCTCCTACGAGCAGTACTTC.

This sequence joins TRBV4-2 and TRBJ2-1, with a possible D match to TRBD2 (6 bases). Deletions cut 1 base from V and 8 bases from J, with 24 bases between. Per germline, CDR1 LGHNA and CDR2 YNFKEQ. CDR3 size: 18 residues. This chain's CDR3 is CASSQVGDGSGFGDEQFF. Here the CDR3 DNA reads TGTGCCAGCAGCCAAGTGGGAGACGGGAGCGGTTTTGGCGATGAGCAGTTCTTC.

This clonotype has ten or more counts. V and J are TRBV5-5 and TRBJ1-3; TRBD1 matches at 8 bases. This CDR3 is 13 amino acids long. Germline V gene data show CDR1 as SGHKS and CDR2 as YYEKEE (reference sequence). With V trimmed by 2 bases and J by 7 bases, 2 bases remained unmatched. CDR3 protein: CASSFQGANTIYF. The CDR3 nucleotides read TGTGCCAGCAGCTTCCAGGGGGCGAACACCATATATTTT.

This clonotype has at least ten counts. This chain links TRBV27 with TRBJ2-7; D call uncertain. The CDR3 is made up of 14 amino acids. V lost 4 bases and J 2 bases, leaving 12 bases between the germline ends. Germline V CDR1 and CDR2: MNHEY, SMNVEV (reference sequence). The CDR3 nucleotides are TGTGCCAGCAGTTACGGACGAGGTCCCTACGAGCAGTACTTC. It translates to CASSYGRGPYEQYF.

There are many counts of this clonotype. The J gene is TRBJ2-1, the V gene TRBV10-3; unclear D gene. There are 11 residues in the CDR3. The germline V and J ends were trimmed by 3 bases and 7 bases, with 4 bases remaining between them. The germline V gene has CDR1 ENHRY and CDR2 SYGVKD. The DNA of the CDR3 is TGTGCCATCAGTGACTCGAATGAGCAGTTCTTC. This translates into CAISDSNEQFF.

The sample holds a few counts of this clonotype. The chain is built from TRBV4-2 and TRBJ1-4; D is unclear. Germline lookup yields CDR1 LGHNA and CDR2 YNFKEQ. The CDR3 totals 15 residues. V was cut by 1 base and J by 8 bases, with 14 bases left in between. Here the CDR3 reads CASSQGLFPEEKLFF. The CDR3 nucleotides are TGTGCCAGCAGCCAAGGTCTTTTTCCGGAGGAAAAACTGTTTTTT.

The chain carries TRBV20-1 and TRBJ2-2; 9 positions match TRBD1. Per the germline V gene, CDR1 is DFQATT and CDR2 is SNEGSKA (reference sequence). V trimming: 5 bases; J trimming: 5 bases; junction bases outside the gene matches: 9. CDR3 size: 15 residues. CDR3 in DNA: TGCAGTGCTCTTCCGGACAGGGGAGGAACCGGGGAGCTGTTTTTT. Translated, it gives CSALPDRGGTGELFF.

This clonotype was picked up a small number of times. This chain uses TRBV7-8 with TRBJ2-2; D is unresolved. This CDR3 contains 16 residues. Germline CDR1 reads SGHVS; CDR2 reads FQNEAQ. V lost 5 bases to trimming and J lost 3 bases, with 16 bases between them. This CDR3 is CASSPRWQVDTGELFF. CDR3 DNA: TGTGCCAGCAGCCCAAGGTGGCAGGTAGACACCGGGGAGCTGTTTTTT.

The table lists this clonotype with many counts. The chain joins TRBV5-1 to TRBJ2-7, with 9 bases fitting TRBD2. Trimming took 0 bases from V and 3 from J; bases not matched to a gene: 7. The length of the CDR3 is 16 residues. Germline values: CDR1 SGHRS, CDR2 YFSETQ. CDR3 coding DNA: TGCGCCAGCAGCTTGGTTAGCGGGAGAGGACTCTACGAGCAGTACTTC. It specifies CASSLVSGRGLYEQYF.